This T cell receptor (beta chain) was recovered during a study of cytomegalovirus exposure and HLA in healthy donors. This CDR3 is 16 amino acids long. With V trimmed by 3 bases and J by 7 bases, 10 bases remained unmatched. CDR1 is MGHDK, CDR2 SYGVNS, per germline. The primer mix had 60 Vbeta and 13 Jbeta primers. Here immunoSEQ multiplex PCR was the method, and the copy in TCRdb shows in-frame clones only, minus some. The sample lists some 150,000 clones; less than 85% were seen once. The study, taken as a whole, reports: The listing of 150 or so TCR beta chains classed them as cytomegalovirus-associated. What was likely a sequencing artifact was a cluster of highly shared sequence variants. Rarity marked most TCR sequences, yet some public TCRs occurred in many donors. Researchers had no immune exposure information except CMV serostatus available.

On this clone itself: Its specificity is not known.

The source material was PBMCs. This receptor was obtained from a man aged 35 to 55 in good health and CMV-seronegative. The genes are TRBV25-1 and TRBJ2-1, with 9 nucleotides matching TRBD2. CDR3 in DNA: TGTGCCAGCAGTGATTCTGGGACTAGCACTAAGAATGAGCAGTTCTTC. Amino acid sequence: CASSDSGTSTKNEQFF.